This T cell receptor beta chain was recorded in a study of cytomegalovirus exposure and HLA in healthy donors. Study outcomes and limitations: Indistinguishable V segments, including TRBV6-2 and TRBV6-3, were excluded. Highly shared sequence variants in one cluster were likely a sequencing artifact.

On this clone itself: Its antigen is not identified.

Despite likely unrecorded immune exposures, the donors were nominally healthy at the time of sampling. This CDR3 spans 15 amino acids. Trimming removed 3 bases from V and 3 bases from J; junction bases left unmatched: 5. CDR1 MNHEY and CDR2 SMNVEV come from the germline V gene (reference sequence). The primer mix had 60 Vbeta and 13 Jbeta primers. Here immunoSEQ multiplex PCR was the method, and the copy in TCRdb shows in-frame clones only, minus some. Among 90,000 to 100,000 clones listed, 74% were seen once. The chain employs TRBV27 and TRBJ2-1, with TRBD1 identical over 7 bases. Sequencing input: PBMCs. The receptor was derived from a male donor in good health and CMV-seronegative. The CDR3 nucleotides are TGTGCCAGCAGTTTGACAGGGATCGACTACAATGAGCAGTTCTTC. Protein: CASSLTGIDYNEQFF.